Described below is a single TCR beta chain sequence and its context. Its antigen is as yet unknown. The sample originates from a study of blood T cells in healthy people across ages. Overall study results and limits: PBMCs went unsorted, and a conclusive naive versus antigen-experienced comparison was therefore prevented.

V shed 5 bases, J shed 11 bases, and the junction held 14 bases outside the gene matches. Germline CDR1 and CDR2: MNHNS and SASEGT. The CDR3 has 14 residues. The use of a sample-barcoded 5' primer and a J-beta primer mix characterized a second PCR of roughly 7 to 11 cycles. One entry per CDR3 protein, called by TCRdb with MiXCR from the 5' RACE reads. The sample has some 900,000 distinct CDR3 sequences, around 26% seen once; the top ten hold roughly 17%. This chain links TRBV6-1 with TRBJ1-1; TRBD1 matches at 7 bases. Sample: blood. This sequence was found in an elderly woman in good health. In DNA, the CDR3 is TGTGCCAGCAGTACTGGGCCGACAGGGCGTGGGGCTTTCTTT. This translates into CASSTGPTGRGAFF.